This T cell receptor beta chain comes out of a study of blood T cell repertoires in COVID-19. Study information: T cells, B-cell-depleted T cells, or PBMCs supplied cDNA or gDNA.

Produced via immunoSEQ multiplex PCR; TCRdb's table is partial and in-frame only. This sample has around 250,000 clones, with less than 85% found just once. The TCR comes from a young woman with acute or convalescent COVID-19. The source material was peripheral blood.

DNA of the CDR3: TGTGCCAGCAGCCAATGGGGACAGGGAAACATTCAGTACTTC. Protein product: CASSQWGQGNIQYF. The chain joins TRBV14 to TRBJ2-4; 9 nucleotides line up with TRBD1. CDR3 size: 14 residues. V was clipped by 2 bases and J by 6 bases; unmatched bases: 2. Germline values: CDR1 SGHDN, CDR2 FVKESK.